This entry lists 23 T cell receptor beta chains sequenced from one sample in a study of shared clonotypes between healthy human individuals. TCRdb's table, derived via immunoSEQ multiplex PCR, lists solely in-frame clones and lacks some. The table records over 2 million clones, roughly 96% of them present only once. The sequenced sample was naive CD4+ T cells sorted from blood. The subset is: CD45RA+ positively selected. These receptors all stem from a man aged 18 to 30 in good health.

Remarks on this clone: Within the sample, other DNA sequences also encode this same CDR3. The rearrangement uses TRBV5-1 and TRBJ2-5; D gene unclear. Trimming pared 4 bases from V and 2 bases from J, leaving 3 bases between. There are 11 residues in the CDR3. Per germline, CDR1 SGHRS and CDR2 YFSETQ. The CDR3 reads CASSAQETQYF. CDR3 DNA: TGCGCCAGCAGCGCTCAAGAGACCCAGTACTTC.

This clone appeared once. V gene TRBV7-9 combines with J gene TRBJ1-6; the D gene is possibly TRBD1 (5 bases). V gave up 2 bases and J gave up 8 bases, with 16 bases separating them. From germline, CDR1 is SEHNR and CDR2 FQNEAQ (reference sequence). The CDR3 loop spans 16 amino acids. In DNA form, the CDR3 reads TGTGCCAGCAGCTTAACAGGTGGGAATTCGGATTCACCCCTCCACTTT. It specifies CASSLTGGNSDSPLHF. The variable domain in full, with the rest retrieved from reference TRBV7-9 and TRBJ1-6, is DTGVSQNPRHKITKRGQNVTFRCDPISEHNRLYWYRQTLGQGPEFLTYFQNEAQLEKSRLLSDRFSAERPKGSFSTLEIQRTEQGDSAMYLCASSLTGGNSDSPLHFGNGTRLTVT.

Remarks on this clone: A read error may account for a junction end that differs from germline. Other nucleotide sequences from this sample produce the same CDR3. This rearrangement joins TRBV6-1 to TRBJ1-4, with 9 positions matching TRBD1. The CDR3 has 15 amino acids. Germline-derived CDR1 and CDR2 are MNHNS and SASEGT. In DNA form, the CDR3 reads TGTGCCAGCAGCGAAGGGGGACAGGGCAATGAAAAACTGTTTTTT. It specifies CASSEGGQGNEKLFF.

Here the CDR3 reads CASSLVDRANTEAFF. The CDR3 DNA follows: TGTGCCAGCAGCTTGGTAGACCGAGCTAACACTGAAGCTTTCTTT. J is TRBJ1-1 and V is TRBV5-4, with D hard to call. Trimming cost V 0 bases and J 2 bases, with 11 bases left between them. The germline V gene encodes CDR1 SGHNT and CDR2 YYREEE (reference sequence). There are 15 residues in the CDR3.

This CDR3 reads CASSYGQGAPGNTIYF. CDR3 nucleotide sequence: TGTGCCAGCAGCTACGGACAGGGGGCGCCCGGAAACACCATATATTTT. V and J are TRBV5-4 and TRBJ1-3; 11 bases fit TRBD1. CDR3 length: 16 residues. V lost 3 bases to trimming and J lost 4 bases; unmatched junction nucleotides: 6. From germline, CDR1 is SGHNT and CDR2 YYREEE (reference sequence).

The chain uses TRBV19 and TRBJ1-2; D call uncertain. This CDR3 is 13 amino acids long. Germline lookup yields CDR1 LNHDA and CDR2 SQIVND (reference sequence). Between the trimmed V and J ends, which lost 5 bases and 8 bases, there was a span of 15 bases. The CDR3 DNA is TGTGCCAGTAGTCAGGACCATCCGCCAGGCTACACCTTC. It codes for CASSQDHPPGYTF.

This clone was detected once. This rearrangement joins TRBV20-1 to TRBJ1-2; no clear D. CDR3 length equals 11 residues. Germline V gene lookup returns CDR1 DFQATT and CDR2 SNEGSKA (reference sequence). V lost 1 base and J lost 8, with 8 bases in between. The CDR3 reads CSARGSMGYTF. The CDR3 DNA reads TGCAGTGCTAGAGGCAGTATGGGCTACACCTTC.

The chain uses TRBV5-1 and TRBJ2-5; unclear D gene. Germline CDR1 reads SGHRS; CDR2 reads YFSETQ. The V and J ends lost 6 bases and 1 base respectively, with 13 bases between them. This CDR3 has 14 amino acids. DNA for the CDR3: TGCGCCAGCACCCCCGTGCGCCTCCAAGAGACCCAGTACTTC. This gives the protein CASTPVRLQETQYF.

This CDR3 is CASSAQPGAGDTQYF. The CDR3 DNA is TGTGCCAGCAGCGCCCAGCCGGGCGCTGGGGATACGCAGTATTTT. The chain is built from TRBV9 and TRBJ2-3; no reliable D call. CDR3 size: 15 residues. The V end lost 3 bases, the J end lost 6 bases, and 17 bases lay between the germline ends. CDR1 is SGDLS, CDR2 YYNGEE, per germline.

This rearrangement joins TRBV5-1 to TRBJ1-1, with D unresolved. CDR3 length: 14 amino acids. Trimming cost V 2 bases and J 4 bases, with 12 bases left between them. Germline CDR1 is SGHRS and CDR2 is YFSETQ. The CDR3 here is CASSFSGEGTEAFF. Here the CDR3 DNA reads TGCGCCAGCAGCTTTTCCGGGGAAGGCACTGAAGCTTTCTTT.

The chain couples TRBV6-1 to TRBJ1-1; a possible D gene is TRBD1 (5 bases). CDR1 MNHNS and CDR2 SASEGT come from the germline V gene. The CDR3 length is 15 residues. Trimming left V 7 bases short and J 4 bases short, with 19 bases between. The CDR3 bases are TGTGCCAGCACTTCCGGGACGCCGGCGGTCACTGAAGCTTTCTTT. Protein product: CASTSGTPAVTEAFF.

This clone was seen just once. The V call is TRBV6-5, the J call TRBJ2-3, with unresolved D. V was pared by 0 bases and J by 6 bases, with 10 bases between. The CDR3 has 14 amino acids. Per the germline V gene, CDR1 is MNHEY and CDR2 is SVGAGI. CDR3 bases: TGTGCCAGCAGTTACTCCGTACTAACTGATACGCAGTATTTT. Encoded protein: CASSYSVLTDTQYF.

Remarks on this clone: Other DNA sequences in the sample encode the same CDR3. The CDR3 bases are TGTGCCAGCTCACCAAGGGACAATGAGCAGTTCTTC. It specifies CASSPRDNEQFF. The V call is TRBV18, the J call TRBJ2-1; no firm D call. The CDR3 sequence is 12 residues long. Trimming shortened V by 2 bases and J by 5 bases, and 4 bases separated the two germline ends. Germline-derived CDR1 and CDR2 are KGHSH and LQKENI.

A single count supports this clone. CDR3: CASSFISSGDSAEQYF. CDR3 nucleotides: TGTGCCAGCAGTTTCATTTCTAGCGGGGATAGCGCCGAGCAGTACTTC. V and J are TRBV28 and TRBJ2-7, with 9 bases matching TRBD2. CDR3 length equals 16 residues. Unmatched junction bases numbered 12, after V lost 3 bases and J lost 6 bases. The germline CDR1 and CDR2 sequences are MDHEN and SYDVKM.

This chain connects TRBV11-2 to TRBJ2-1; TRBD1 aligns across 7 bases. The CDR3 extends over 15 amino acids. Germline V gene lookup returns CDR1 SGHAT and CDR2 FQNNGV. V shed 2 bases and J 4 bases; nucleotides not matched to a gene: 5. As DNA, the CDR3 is TGTGCCAGCAGCTTATTGAGGGGGCTATACAATGAGCAGTTCTTC. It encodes CASSLLRGLYNEQFF.

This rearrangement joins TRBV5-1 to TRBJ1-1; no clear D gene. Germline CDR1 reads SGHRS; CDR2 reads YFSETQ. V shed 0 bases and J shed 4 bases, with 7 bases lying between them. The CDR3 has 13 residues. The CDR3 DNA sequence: TGCGCCAGCAGCTTGGCCGAAGCCACTGAAGCTTTCTTT. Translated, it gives CASSLAEATEAFF.

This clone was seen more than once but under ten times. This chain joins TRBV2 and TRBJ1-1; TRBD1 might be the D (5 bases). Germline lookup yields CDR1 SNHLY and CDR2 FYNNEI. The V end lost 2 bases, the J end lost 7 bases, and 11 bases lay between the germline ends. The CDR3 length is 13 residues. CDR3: CASSEFKQGEAFF. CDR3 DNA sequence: TGTGCCAGCAGTGAATTTAAGCAGGGTGAAGCTTTCTTT.

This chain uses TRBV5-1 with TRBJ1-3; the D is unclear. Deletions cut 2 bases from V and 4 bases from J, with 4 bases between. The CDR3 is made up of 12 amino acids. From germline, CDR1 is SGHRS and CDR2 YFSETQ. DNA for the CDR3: TGCGCCAGCAGCTTCGACGGAAACACCATATATTTT. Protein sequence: CASSFDGNTIYF.

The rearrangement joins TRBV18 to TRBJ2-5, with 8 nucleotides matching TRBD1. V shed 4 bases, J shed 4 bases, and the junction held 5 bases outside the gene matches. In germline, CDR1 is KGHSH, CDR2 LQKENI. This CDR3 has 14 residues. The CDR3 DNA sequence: TGTGCCAGCTCACGAGGAACAGGGGGAGAGACCCAGTACTTC. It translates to CASSRGTGGETQYF.

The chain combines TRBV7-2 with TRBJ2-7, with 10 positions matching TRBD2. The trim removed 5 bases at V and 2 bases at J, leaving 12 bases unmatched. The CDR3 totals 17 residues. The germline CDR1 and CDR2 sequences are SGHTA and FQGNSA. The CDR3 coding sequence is TGTGCCAGCAGCGCCTCTCGAGCGGGAGGGTCCACCTACGAGCAGTACTTC. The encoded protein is CASSASRAGGSTYEQYF.

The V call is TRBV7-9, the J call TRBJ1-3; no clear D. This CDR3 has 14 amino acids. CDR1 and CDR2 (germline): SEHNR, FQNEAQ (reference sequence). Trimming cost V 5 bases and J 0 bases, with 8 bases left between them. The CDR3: CASSRSTSGNTIYF. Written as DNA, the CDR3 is TGTGCCAGCAGCCGCAGCACCTCTGGAAACACCATATATTTT.

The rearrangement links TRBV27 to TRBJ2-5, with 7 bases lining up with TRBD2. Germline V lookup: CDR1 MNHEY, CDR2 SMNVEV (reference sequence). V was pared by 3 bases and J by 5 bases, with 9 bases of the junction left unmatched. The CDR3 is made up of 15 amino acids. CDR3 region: CASSFSHQGGETQYF. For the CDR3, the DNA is TGTGCCAGCAGTTTTTCCCATCAGGGAGGGGAGACCCAGTACTTC.

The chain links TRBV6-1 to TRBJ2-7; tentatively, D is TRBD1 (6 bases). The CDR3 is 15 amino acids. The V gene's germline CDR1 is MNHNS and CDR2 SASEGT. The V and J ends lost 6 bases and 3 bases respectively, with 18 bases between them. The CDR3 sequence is CASRTNRDRGYEQYF. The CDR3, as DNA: TGTGCCAGCAGAACCAACAGGGATCGGGGCTACGAGCAGTACTTC.